Listed below are T cell receptor beta chains from one sample, sequenced in a study of T-cell reconstitution after alpha-beta-depleted transplantation in children. Each CDR3 protein gets one entry after TCRdb re-called the PCR reads with MiXCR. In the table there are about 610,000 distinct CDR3 sequences, about 11% of which are singletons. The material sequenced was PBMCs from the stem cell graft donor, taken from the stem cell graft. The receptors were sampled from a human donor who donated a stem cell graft to a child with acute myeloid leukemia. Both conserved end residues are part of each CDR3. The D gene is left open where the match is weak. Only part of the rows carry a size: once, few, many, or a class if the clone is expanded.

DNA: TGTGCCAGCAGTCTAGGACAGGGCCGTTCAAATGAAAAACTGTTTTTT
CDR3: CASSLGQGRSNEKLFF
D: TRBD1
size: -
V: TRBV5-6
J: TRBJ1-4

DNA: TGTGCCAGCAGCCTGGGGACTAGCGACGAGACCCAGTACTTC
CDR3: CASSLGTSDETQYF
D: TRBD2
size: few
V: TRBV7-9
J: TRBJ2-5

DNA: TGTGCCAGCAGCCACTCACCGGGACCCTCCTACGAGCAGTACTTC
CDR3: CASSHSPGPSYEQYF
D: -
size: -
V: TRBV3-1
J: TRBJ2-7

DNA: TGTGCCTCTACTAGCGTTCAAGAGACCCAGTACTTC
CDR3: CASTSVQETQYF
D: TRBD2
size: many
V: TRBV28
J: TRBJ2-5

DNA: TGTGCCAGCAGGGCGGGACTAGGAGGCTTAAACATTCAGTACTTC
CDR3: CASRAGLGGLNIQYF
D: TRBD2
size: -
V: TRBV2
J: TRBJ2-4

DNA: TGTGCCAGCGGGGAATTCGCGGGAGGGGTCCTGGTCGAGCAGTACTTC
CDR3: CASGEFAGGVLVEQYF
D: TRBD2
size: -
V: TRBV2
J: TRBJ2-7

DNA: TGTGCCAGCTTAAGGGACAGATCCTACGAGCAGTACTTC
CDR3: CASLRDRSYEQYF
D: TRBD1
size: -
V: TRBV2
J: TRBJ2-7

DNA: TGCAGTGCTAGTCTGTTGGGACTAGCTCGTACAGATACGCAGTATTTT
CDR3: CSASLLGLARTDTQYF
D: TRBD2
size: -
V: TRBV20-1
J: TRBJ2-3

DNA: TGCAGTTCCCGGAGGGCAGGGAGCAATCAGCCCCAGCATTTT
CDR3: CSSRRAGSNQPQHF
D: -
size: -
V: TRBV20-1
J: TRBJ1-5

DNA: TGTGCCAGCTCACCATCAGAATACAATGAGCAGTTCTTC
CDR3: CASSPSEYNEQFF
D: -
size: -
V: TRBV18
J: TRBJ2-1

DNA: TGTGCCAGCAGTTCGTTGCTTTCACCCCTCCACTTT
CDR3: CASSSLLSPLHF
D: -
size: -
V: TRBV12-3/TRBV12-4
J: TRBJ1-6

DNA: TGCGCCAGCAGCTTGGAGGGCAGCAAAACCTACGAGCAGTACTTC
CDR3: CASSLEGSKTYEQYF
D: -
size: -
V: TRBV5-1
J: TRBJ2-7

DNA: TGTGCCAGCAGTGGTTTTACCGCGGGACAGGGGTGGGGAGAGACCCAGTACTTC
CDR3: CASSGFTAGQGWGETQYF
D: TRBD1
size: few
V: TRBV27
J: TRBJ2-5

DNA: TGTGCCAGCAGTTTACGACGACCCCAAGGGAATGAGCAGTTCTTC
CDR3: CASSLRRPQGNEQFF
D: -
size: many
V: TRBV12-3/TRBV12-4
J: TRBJ2-1

DNA: TGTGCCAGCTCTCGTTCAACAGAGACCCAGTACTTC
CDR3: CASSRSTETQYF
D: -
size: many
V: TRBV18
J: TRBJ2-5

DNA: TGTGCCAGCAGCTTGGATCCAGGGAAGAACTATGGCTACACCTTC
CDR3: CASSLDPGKNYGYTF
D: -
size: many
V: TRBV5-5
J: TRBJ1-2

DNA: TGCAGTGCTAGAGGGAGGGGAGGGAATCAGCCCCAGCATTTT
CDR3: CSARGRGGNQPQHF
D: -
size: few
V: TRBV20-1
J: TRBJ1-5

DNA: TGCAGTGCTAGAGGCGGAGGGGGCACAGATGGCTACACCTTC
CDR3: CSARGGGGTDGYTF
D: TRBD1
size: once
V: TRBV20-1
J: TRBJ1-2

DNA: TGCGCCAGCAGCTTGCAAGGACTAGTGCTCAATGAGCAGTTCTTC
CDR3: CASSLQGLVLNEQFF
D: TRBD2
size: once
V: TRBV5-1
J: TRBJ2-1

DNA: TGTGCTAGCAGCCAGAGCCGGGGACCCTACAATGAGCAGTTCTTC
CDR3: CASSQSRGPYNEQFF
D: -
size: few
V: TRBV7-7
J: TRBJ2-1

DNA: TGTGCCAGCAGCTTAGCGTCGGAGGGCCACGAGCAGTACTTC
CDR3: CASSLASEGHEQYF
D: -
size: -
V: TRBV7-2
J: TRBJ2-7

DNA: TGTGCCAGCAGTTTCCTCCGGTCCCAAAAAGAGACCCAGTACTTC
CDR3: CASSFLRSQKETQYF
D: -
size: few
V: TRBV6-2/TRBV6-3
J: TRBJ2-5

DNA: TGTGCCAGCTCACCCGGACAGGGGAGGCCCCACGAGCAGTACTTC
CDR3: CASSPGQGRPHEQYF
D: TRBD1
size: many
V: TRBV18
J: TRBJ2-7

DNA: TGTGCCAGCAGACTAACGGGACTAGCGGGAAACGCCCAGTACTTC
CDR3: CASRLTGLAGNAQYF
D: TRBD2
size: -
V: TRBV6-2/TRBV6-3
J: TRBJ2-5

DNA: TGCGCCAGCAGCTCACGATCGGGCGGGGAGCTGTTTTTT
CDR3: CASSSRSGGELFF
D: -
size: many
V: TRBV4-3
J: TRBJ2-2

DNA: TGCGCCAGCAGCTTGGATACAGGGGCTTATCGATACGAGCAGTACTTC
CDR3: CASSLDTGAYRYEQYF
D: TRBD1
size: few
V: TRBV5-1
J: TRBJ2-7

DNA: TGTGCCAGCAGCCAAATTCTTGGGCTAGCGGAGTGGCAAGAGACCCAGTACTTC
CDR3: CASSQILGLAEWQETQYF
D: TRBD2
size: -
V: TRBV3-1
J: TRBJ2-5

DNA: TGTGCCAGCAGCTCTCAAAGTGCAGATACGCAGTATTTT
CDR3: CASSSQSADTQYF
D: -
size: few
V: TRBV7-3
J: TRBJ2-3

DNA: TGTGCCACCAGCATGACAGGCTACGAGCAGTACTTC
CDR3: CATSMTGYEQYF
D: -
size: -
V: TRBV15
J: TRBJ2-7

DNA: TGTGCCGGACGGACTAGCGGGAGGGTCGAGCAGTACTTC
CDR3: CAGRTSGRVEQYF
D: TRBD2
size: few
V: TRBV28
J: TRBJ2-7

DNA: TGTGCCAGCACTACAGGGGGTCGCAATGAGCAGTTCTTC
CDR3: CASTTGGRNEQFF
D: TRBD1
size: -
V: TRBV25-1
J: TRBJ2-1

DNA: TGTGCCGCCGCCCCCGGACTGGCCGGGGAGCTGTTTTTT
CDR3: CAAAPGLAGELFF
D: -
size: -
V: TRBV10-3
J: TRBJ2-2

DNA: TGTGCCAGCAGCCAACTTGTAGGGGCCTGGCAGTACTTC
CDR3: CASSQLVGAWQYF
D: -
size: -
V: TRBV7-8
J: TRBJ2-7

DNA: TGTGCCAGCAGTGACCCGGGACTAGCGAGTGAGCAGTTCTTC
CDR3: CASSDPGLASEQFF
D: TRBD2
size: many
V: TRBV6-2/TRBV6-3
J: TRBJ2-1

DNA: TGTGCCACCACCGGGACAGGGGCCTACGAGCAGTACTTC
CDR3: CATTGTGAYEQYF
D: TRBD1
size: -
V: TRBV10-3
J: TRBJ2-7